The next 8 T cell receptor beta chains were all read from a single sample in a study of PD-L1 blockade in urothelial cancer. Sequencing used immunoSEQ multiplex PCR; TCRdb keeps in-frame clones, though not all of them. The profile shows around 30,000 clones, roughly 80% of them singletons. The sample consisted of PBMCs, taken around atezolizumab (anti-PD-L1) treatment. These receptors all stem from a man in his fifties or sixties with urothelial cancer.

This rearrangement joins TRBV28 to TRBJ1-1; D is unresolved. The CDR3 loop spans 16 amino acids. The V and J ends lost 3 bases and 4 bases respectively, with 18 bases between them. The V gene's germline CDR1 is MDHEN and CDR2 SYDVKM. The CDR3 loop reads CASSFSDAVRGTEAFF. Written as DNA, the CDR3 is TGTGCCAGCAGTTTTTCTGATGCGGTCCGGGGCACTGAAGCTTTCTTT.

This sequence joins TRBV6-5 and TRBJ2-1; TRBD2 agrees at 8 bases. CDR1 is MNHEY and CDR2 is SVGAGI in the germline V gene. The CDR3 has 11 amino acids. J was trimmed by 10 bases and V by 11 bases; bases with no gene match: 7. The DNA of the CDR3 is TGTGCCGTACTAGCGGTCGGAGAGCAGTTCTTC. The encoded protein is CAVLAVGEQFF.

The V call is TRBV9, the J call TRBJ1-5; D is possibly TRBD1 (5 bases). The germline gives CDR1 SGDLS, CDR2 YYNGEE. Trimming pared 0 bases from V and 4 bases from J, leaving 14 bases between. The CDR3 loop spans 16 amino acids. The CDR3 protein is CASSVGAGTLNQPQHF. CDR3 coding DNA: TGTGCCAGCAGCGTAGGAGCAGGGACTTTAAATCAGCCCCAGCATTTT.

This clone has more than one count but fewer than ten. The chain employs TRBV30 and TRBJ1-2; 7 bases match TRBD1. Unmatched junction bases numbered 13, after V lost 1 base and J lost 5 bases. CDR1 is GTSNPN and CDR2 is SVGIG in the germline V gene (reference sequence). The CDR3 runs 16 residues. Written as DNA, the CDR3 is TGTGCCTGGAGTGCCACCCGGCCGACAGGGACATATGGCTACACCTTC. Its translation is CAWSATRPTGTYGYTF. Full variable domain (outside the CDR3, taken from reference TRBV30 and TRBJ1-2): SQTIHQWPATLVQPVGSPLSLECTVEGTSNPNLYWYRQAAGRGLQLLFYSVGIGQISSEVPQNLSASRPQDRQFILSSKKLLLSDSGFYLCAWSATRPTGTYGYTFGSGTRLTVV.

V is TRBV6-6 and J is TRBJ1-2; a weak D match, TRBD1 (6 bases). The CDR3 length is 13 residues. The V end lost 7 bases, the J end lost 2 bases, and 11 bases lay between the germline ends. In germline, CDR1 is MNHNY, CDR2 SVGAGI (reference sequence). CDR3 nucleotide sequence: TGTGCCAGCACTACCGGGACAAACTATGGCTACACCTTC. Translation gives CASTTGTNYGYTF.

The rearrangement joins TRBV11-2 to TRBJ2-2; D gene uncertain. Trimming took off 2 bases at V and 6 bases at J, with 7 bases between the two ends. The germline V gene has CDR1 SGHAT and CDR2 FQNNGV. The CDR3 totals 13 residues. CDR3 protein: CASSLIVAGELFF. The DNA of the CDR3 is TGTGCCAGCAGCTTAATCGTCGCCGGGGAGCTGTTTTTT.

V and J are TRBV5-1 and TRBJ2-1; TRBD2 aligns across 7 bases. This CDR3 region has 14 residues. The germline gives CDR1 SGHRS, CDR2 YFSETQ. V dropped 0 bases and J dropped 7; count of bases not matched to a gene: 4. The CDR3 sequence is CASSLGDYLNEQFF. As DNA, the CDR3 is TGCGCCAGCAGCTTGGGGGACTACCTTAATGAGCAGTTCTTC.

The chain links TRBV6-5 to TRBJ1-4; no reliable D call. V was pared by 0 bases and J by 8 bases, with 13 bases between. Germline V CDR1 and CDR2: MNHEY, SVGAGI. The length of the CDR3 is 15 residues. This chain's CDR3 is CASSYSGKTGEKLFF. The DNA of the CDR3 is TGTGCCAGCAGTTACTCAGGGAAGACGGGAGAAAAACTGTTTTTT.